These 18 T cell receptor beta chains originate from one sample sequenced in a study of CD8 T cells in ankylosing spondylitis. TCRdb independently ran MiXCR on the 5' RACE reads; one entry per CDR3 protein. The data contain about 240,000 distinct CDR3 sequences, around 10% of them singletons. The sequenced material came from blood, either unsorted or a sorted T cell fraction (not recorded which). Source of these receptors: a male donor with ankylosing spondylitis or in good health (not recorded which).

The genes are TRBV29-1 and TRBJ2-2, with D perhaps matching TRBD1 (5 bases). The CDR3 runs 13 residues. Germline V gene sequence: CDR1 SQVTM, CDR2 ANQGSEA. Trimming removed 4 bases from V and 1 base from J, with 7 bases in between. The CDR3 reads CSVGRGNTGELFF. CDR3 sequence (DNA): TGCAGCGTTGGAAGGGGGAACACCGGGGAGCTGTTTTTT.

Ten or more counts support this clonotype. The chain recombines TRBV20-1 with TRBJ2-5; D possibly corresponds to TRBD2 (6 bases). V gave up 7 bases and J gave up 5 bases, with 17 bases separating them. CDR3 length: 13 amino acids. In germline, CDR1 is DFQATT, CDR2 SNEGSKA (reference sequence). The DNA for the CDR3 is TGCAGTGTTACAGCGGGTCCCTGGGAGACCCAGTACTTC. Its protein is CSVTAGPWETQYF.

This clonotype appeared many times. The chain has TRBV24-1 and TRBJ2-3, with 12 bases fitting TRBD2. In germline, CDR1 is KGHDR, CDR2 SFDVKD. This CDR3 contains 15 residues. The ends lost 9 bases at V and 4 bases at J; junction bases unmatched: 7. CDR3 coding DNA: TGTGCCACCGCCAAGACTAGCGGGAGAGCAGATACGCAGTATTTT. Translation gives CATAKTSGRADTQYF.

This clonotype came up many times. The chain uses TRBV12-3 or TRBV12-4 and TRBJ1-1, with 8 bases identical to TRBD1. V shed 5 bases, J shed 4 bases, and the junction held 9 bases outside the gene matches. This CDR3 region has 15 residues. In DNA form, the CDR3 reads TGTGCCAGCAGTCTCCGGACAGGGAGGAGCACTGAAGCTTTCTTT. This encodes CASSLRTGRSTEAFF.

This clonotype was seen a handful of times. The CDR3: CASSFNVGDTQYF. The DNA of the CDR3 is TGTGCCAGCAGTTTTAACGTGGGAGATACGCAGTATTTT. The chain uses TRBV12-3 or TRBV12-4 and TRBJ2-3; D uncertain. The V gene lost 3 bases and the J gene lost 5 bases, with 9 bases spanning the gap. The CDR3 loop spans 13 amino acids.

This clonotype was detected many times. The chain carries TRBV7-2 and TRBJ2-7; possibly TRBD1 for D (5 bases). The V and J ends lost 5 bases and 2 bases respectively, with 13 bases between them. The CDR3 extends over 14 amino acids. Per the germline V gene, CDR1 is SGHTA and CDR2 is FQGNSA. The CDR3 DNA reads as TGTGCCAGCAGCCCAACAAGGGGTACCTACGAGCAGTACTTC. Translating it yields CASSPTRGTYEQYF. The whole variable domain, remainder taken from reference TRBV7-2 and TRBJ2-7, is GAGVSQSPSNKVTEKGKDVELRCDPISGHTALYWYRQSLGQGLEFLIYFQGNSAPDKSGLPSDRFSAERTGGSVSTLTIQRTQQEDSAVYLCASSPTRGTYEQYFGPGTRLTVT.

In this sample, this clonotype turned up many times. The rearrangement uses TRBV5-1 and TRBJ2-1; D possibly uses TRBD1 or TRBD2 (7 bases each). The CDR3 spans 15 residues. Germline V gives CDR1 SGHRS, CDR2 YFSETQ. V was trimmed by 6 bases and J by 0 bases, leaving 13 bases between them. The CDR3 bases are TGCGCCAGCACAGGGGGGGCCAGCTCCTACAATGAGCAGTTCTTC. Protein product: CASTGGASSYNEQFF.

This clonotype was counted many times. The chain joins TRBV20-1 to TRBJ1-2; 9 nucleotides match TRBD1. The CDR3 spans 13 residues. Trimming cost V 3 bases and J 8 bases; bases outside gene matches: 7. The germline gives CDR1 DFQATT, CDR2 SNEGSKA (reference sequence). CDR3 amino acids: CSAREQGARGYTF. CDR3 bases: TGCAGTGCTAGGGAACAGGGGGCGAGGGGCTACACCTTC.

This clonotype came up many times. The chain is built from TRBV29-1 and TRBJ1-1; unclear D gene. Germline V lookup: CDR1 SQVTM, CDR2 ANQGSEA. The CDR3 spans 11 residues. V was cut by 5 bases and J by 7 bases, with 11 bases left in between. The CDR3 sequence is CSVPREDEAFF. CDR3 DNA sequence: TGCAGCGTTCCCCGGGAGGATGAAGCTTTCTTT.

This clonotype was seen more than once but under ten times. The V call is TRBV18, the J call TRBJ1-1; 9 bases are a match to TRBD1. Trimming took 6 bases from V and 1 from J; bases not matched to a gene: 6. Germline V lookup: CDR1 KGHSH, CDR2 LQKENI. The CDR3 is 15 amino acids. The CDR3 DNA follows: TGTGCCAGCTCCTACAGGGGGCCTTGGAACACTGAAGCTTTCTTT. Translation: CASSYRGPWNTEAFF.

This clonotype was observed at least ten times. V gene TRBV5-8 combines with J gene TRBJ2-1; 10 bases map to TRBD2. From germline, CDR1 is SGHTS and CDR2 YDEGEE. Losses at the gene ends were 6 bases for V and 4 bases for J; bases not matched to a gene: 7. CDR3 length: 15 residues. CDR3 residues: CASKHPSGSYNEQFF. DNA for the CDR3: TGTGCCAGCAAACACCCTAGCGGGAGTTACAATGAGCAGTTCTTC. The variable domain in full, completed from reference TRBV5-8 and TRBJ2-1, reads EAGVTQSPTHLIKTRGQQATLRCSPISGHTSVYWYQQALGLGLQFLLWYDEGEERNRGNFPPRFSGRQFPNYSSELNVNALELEDSALYLCASKHPSGSYNEQFFGPGTRLTVL.

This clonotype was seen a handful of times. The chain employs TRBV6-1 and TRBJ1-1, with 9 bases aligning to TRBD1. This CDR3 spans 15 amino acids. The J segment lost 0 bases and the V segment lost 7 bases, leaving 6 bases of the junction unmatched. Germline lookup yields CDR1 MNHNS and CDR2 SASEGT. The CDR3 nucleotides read TGTGCCAGCAACCTTAGACAGGGGGTGAACACTGAAGCTTTCTTT. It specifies CASNLRQGVNTEAFF.

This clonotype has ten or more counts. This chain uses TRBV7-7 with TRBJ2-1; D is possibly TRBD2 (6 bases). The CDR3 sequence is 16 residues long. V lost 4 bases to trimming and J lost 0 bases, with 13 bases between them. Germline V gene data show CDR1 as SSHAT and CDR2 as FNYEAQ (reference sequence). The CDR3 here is CASSSTDGSSYNEQFF. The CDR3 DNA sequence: TGTGCCAGCAGCTCCACGGACGGGAGCTCCTACAATGAGCAGTTCTTC.

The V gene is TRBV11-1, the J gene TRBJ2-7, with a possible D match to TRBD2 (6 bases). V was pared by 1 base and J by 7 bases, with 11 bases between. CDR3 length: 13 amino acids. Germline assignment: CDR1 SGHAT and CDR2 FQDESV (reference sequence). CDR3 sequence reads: CASSLGREWEQYF. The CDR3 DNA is TGTGCCAGCAGCTTAGGCCGGGAGTGGGAGCAGTACTTC.

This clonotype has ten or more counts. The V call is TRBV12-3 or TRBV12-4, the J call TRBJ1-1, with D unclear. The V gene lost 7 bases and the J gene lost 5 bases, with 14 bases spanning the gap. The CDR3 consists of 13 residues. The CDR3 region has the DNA TGTGCCAGCAATACGGCTATCGGGACTGAAGCTTTCTTT. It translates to CASNTAIGTEAFF.

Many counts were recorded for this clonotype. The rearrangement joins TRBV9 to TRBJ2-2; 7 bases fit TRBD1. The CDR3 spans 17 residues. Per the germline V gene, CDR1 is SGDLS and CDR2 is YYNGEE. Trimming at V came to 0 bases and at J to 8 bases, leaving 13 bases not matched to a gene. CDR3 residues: CASSVGAGGVETGELFF. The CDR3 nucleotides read TGTGCCAGCAGCGTAGGCGCAGGGGGAGTGGAAACGGGGGAGCTGTTTTTT.

The CDR3 is CASSQDGSGGRPVF. CDR3 coding DNA: TGTGCCAGCAGCCAAGATGGTAGCGGGGGACGACCGGTTTTC. The chain recombines TRBV3-2 with TRBJ2-7; the table's D call TRBD2 went unverified against the DNA. TRBV3-2 is a documented pseudogene. The CDR3 sequence is 14 residues long.

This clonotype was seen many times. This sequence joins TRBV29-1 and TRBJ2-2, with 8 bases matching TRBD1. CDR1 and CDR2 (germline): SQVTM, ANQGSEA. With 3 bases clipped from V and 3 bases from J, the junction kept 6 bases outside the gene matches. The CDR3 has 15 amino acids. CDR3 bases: TGCAGCGTTGAGAGGACAGGGTCCGACACCGGGGAGCTGTTTTTT. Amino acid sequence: CSVERTGSDTGELFF.